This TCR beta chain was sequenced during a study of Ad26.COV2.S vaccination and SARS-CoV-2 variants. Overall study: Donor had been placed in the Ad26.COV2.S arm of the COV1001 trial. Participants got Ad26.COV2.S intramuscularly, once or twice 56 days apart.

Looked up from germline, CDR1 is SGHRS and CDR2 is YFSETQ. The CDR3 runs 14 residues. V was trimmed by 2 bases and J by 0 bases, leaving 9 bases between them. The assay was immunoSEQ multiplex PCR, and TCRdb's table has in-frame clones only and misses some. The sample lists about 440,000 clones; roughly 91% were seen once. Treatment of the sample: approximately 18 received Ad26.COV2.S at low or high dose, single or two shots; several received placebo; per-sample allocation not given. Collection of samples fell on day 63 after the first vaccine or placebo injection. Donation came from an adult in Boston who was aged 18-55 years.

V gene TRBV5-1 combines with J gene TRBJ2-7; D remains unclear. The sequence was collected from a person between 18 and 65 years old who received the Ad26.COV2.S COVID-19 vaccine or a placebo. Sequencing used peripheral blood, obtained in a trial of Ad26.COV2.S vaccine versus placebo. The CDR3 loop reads CASSFQPGSYEQYF. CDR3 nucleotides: TGCGCCAGCAGCTTCCAACCGGGCTCCTACGAGCAGTACTTC.